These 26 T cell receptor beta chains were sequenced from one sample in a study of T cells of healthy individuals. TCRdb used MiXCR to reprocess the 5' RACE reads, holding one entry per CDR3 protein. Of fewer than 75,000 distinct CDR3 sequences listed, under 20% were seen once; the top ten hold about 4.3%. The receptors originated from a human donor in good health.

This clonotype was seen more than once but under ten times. The DNA for the CDR3 is TGTGCCAGCAGTTTAGCGGGAGGTTTCACAGATACGCAGTATTTT. This encodes CASSLAGGFTDTQYF. V usage is TRBV27 and J usage is TRBJ2-3; 8 bases match TRBD2. This CDR3 is built from 15 residues. Per germline, CDR1 MNHEY and CDR2 SMNVEV (reference sequence). After removal of 2 bases from V and 2 bases from J, the junction contained 3 bases not matched to a gene.

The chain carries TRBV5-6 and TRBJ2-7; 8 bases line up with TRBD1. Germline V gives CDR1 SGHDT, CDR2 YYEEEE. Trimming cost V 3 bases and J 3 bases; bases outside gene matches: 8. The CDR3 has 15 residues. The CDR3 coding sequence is TGTGCCAGCAGCTACAAGCAGGGGGCCAACTACGAGCAGTACTTC. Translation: CASSYKQGANYEQYF.

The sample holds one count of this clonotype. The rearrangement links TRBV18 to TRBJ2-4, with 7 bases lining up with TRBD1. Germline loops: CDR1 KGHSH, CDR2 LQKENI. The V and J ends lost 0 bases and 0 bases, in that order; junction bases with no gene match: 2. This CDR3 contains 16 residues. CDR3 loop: CASSPPGQIAKNIQYF. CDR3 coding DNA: TGTGCCAGCTCACCACCGGGACAGATAGCCAAAAACATTCAGTACTTC.

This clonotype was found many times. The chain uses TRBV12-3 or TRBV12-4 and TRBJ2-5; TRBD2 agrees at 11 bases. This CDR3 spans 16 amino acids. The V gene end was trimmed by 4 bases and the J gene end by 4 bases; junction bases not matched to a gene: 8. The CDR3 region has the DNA TGTGCCAGCAGTTCTTCTAGCGGGGGGCTTGGAGAGACCCAGTACTTC. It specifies CASSSSSGGLGETQYF.

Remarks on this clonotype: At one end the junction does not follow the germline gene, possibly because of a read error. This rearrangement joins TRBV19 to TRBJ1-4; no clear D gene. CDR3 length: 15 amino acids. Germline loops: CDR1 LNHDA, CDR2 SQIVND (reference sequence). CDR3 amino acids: CASSPNARGNERLFF. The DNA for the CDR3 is TGTGCCAGTAGCCCGAACGCCCGAGGCAATGAAAGACTGTTTTTT.

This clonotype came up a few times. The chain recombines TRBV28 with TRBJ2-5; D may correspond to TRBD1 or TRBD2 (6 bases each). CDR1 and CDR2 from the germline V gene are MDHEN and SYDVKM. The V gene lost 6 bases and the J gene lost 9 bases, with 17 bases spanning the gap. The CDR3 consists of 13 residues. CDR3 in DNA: TGTGCCAGCAGCTTCGGGGGCTCCGGGGCCCAGTACTTC. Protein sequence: CASSFGGSGAQYF. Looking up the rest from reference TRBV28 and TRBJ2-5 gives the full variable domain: DVKVTQSSRYLVKRTGEKVFLECVQDMDHENMFWYRQDPGLGLRLIYFSYDVKMKEKGDIPEGYSVSREKKERFSLILESASTNQTSMYLCASSFGGSGAQYFGPGTRLLVL.

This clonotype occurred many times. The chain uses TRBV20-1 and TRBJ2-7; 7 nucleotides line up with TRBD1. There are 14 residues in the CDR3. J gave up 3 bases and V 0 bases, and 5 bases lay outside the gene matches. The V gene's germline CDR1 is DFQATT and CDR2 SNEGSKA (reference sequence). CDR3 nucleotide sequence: TGCAGTGCTAGAGATCCTGACAGGGACTACGAGCAGTACTTC. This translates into CSARDPDRDYEQYF.

CDR3 protein: CASSLQTGGFTEAFF. The DNA for the CDR3 is TGTGCCAGCAGTTTACAGACAGGGGGTTTCACTGAAGCTTTCTTT. V usage is TRBV12-3 or TRBV12-4 and J usage is TRBJ1-1, with 9 bases identical to TRBD1. There are 15 residues in the CDR3. V lost 2 bases, J lost 4 bases, and 5 bases stayed unmatched.

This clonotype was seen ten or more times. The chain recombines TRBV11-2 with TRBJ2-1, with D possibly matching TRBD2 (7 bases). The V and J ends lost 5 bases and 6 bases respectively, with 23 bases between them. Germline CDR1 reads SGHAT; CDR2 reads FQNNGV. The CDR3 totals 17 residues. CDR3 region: CASSPRAGTTLANEQFF. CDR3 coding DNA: TGTGCCAGCAGCCCGCGAGCGGGGACAACTTTGGCCAATGAGCAGTTCTTC.

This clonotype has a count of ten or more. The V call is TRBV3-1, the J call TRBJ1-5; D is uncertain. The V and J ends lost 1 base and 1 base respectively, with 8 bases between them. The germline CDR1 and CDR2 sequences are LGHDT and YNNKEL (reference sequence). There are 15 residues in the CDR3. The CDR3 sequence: CASSQVLGSNQPQHF. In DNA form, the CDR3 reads TGTGCCAGCAGCCAAGTCCTAGGGAGCAATCAGCCCCAGCATTTT.

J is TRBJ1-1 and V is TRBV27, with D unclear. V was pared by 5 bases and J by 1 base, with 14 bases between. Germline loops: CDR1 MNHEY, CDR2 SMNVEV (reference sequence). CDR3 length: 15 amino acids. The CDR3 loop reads CASSVWGRQNTEAFF. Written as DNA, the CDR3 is TGTGCCAGCAGTGTGTGGGGTCGCCAGAACACTGAAGCTTTCTTT.

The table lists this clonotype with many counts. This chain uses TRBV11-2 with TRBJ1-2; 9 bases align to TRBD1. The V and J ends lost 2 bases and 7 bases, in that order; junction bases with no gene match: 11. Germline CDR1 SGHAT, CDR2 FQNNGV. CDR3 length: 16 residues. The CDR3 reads CASSLQRGDRVAGYTF. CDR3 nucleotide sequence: TGTGCCAGCAGCTTACAGCGGGGGGACAGGGTAGCTGGCTACACCTTC.

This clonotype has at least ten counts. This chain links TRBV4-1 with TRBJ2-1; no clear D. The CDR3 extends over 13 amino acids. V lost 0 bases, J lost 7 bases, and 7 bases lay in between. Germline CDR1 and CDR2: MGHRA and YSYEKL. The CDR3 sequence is CASSQDLRNEQFF. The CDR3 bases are TGCGCCAGCAGCCAAGATCTTCGGAATGAGCAGTTCTTC.

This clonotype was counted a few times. CDR3 nucleotide sequence: TGTGCCAGCAGTGAAGGGCAGCCCGGGGAGCTGTTTTTT. Encoded protein: CASSEGQPGELFF. V usage is TRBV2 and J usage is TRBJ2-2; D remains unclear. Between the trimmed V and J ends, which lost 1 base and 6 bases, there was a span of 6 bases. The CDR3 contains 13 residues. Germline assignment: CDR1 SNHLY and CDR2 FYNNEI.

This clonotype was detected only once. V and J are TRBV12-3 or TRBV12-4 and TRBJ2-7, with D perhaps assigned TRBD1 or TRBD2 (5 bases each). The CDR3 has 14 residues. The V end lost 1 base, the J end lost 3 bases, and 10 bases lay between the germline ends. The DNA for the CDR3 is TGTGCCAGCAGTTTAGACGGGGCTCTCTACGAGCAGTACTTC. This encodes CASSLDGALYEQYF.

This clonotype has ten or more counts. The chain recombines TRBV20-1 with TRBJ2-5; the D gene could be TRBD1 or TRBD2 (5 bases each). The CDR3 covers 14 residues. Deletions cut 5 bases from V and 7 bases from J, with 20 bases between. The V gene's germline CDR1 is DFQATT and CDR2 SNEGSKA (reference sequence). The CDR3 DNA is TGCAGTGCTCCAAACACGAGGGACCGGGGGACCCAGTACTTC. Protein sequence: CSAPNTRDRGTQYF.

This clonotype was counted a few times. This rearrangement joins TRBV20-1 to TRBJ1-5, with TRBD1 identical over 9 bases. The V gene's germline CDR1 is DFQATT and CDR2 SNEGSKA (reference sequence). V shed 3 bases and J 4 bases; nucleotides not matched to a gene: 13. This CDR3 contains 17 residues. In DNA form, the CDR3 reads TGCAGTGCTAGCCTTAATACAGGGGGCGTTCGTAATCAGCCCCAGCATTTT. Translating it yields CSASLNTGGVRNQPQHF.

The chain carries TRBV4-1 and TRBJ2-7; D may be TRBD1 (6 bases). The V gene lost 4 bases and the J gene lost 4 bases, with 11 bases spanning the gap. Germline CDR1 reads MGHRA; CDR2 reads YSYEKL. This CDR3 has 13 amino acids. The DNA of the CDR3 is TGCGCCAGCAGCCCAACTACAGGGTACGAGCAGTACTTC. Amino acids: CASSPTTGYEQYF.

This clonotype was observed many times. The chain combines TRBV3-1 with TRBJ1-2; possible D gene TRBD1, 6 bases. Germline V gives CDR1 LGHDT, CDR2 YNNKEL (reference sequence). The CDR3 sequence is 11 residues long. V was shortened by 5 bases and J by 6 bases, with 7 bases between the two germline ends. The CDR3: CASSKGDGYTF. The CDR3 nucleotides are TGTGCCAGCAGCAAGGGGGATGGCTACACCTTC.

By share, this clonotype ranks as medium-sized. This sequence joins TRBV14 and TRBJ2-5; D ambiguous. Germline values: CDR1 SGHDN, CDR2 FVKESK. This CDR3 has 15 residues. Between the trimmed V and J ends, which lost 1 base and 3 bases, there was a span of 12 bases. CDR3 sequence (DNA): TGTGCCAGCAGCCAAGCCCGAAAGAACAAAGAGACCCAGTACTTC. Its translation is CASSQARKNKETQYF.

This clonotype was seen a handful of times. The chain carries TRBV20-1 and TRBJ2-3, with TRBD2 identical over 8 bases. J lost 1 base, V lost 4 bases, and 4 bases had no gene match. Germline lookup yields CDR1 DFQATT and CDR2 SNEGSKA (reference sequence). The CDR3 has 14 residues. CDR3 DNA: TGCAGTGCTACACTCGGGGGGGGCACAGATACGCAGTATTTT. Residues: CSATLGGGTDTQYF.

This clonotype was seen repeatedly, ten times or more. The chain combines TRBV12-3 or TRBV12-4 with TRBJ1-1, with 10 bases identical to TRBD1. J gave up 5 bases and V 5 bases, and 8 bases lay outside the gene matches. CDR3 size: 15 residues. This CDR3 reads CASSPGQGKGTEAFF. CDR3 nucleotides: TGTGCCAGCAGTCCGGGACAGGGGAAAGGGACTGAAGCTTTCTTT.

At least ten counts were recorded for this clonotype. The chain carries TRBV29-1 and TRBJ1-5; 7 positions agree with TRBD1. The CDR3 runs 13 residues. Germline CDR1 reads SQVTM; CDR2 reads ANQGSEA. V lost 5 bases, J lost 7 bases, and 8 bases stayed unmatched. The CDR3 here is CSVSTGNVQPQHF. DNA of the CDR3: TGCAGCGTTTCGACAGGGAATGTGCAGCCCCAGCATTTT. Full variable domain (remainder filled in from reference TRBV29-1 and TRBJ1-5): SAVISQKPSRDICQRGTSLTIQCQVDSQVTMMFWYRQQPGQSLTLIATANQGSEATYESGFVIDKFPISRPNLTFSTLTVSNMSPEDSSIYLCSVSTGNVQPQHFGDGTRLSIL.

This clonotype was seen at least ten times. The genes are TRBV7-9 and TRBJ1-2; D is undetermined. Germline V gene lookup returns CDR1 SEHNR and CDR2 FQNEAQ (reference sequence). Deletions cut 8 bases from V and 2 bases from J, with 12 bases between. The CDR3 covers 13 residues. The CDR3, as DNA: TGTGCCAGCGCAACTGAAGTGAACTATGGCTACACCTTC. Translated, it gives CASATEVNYGYTF.

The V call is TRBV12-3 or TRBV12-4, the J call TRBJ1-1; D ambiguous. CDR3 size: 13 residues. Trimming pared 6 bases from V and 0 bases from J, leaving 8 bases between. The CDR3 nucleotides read TGTGCCAGCAGCCCCCTGGTGAACACTGAAGCTTTCTTT. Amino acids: CASSPLVNTEAFF.

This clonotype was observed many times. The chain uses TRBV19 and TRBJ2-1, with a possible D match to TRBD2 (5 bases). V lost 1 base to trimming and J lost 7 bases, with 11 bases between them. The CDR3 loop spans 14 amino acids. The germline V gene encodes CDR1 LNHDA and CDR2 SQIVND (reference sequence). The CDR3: CASSIADGENEQFF. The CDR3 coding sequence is TGTGCCAGTAGTATAGCCGACGGGGAAAATGAGCAGTTCTTC.